This is a list of T cell receptor beta chains from one sample in a study of OX40 agonist ivuxolimab in advanced cancers. TCRdb's table, derived via immunoSEQ multiplex PCR, lists solely in-frame clones and lacks some. This sample has tens of thousands of clones, with roughly 94% found just once. The sample in question was CD4+ or CD8+ T cells sorted from blood, obtained in a trial of the OX40 agonist ivuxolimab. These receptors were collected from an adult with an advanced solid tumor such as melanoma, head and neck, liver or kidney cancer. Both conserved end residues are part of each CDR3. A D gene is named only where the DNA matches it firmly. Clone size is stated in some rows and not others, as once, few, many or a class when expanded.

TRBJ2-5 TRBV7-9 NA NA CASSLRLGETQYF TGTGCCAGCAGCTTGCGACTAGGGGAGACCCAGTACTTC
TRBJ1-2 TRBV19 NA TRBD1 CASSPRDRHYTF TGTGCCAGTAGTCCCCGGGACAGGCACTACACCTTC
TRBJ2-3 TRBV28 NA TRBD2 CASSPPSGATDTQYF TGTGCCAGCAGTCCCCCTAGCGGTGCCACAGATACGCAGTATTTT
TRBJ1-2 TRBV27 NA NA CASSSSSWNYGYTF TGTGCCAGCAGTTCGAGCAGTTGGAACTATGGCTACACCTTC
TRBJ1-1 TRBV7-2 NA NA CASSLFINTEAFF TGTGCCAGCAGCTTGTTTATCAACACTGAAGCTTTCTTT
TRBJ2-7 TRBV9 NA NA CASSSDGYEQYF TGTGCCAGCAGCTCGGACGGCTACGAGCAGTACTTC
TRBJ2-2 TRBV7-7 NA TRBD2 CASSLLSGRAFNTGELFF TGTGCTAGCAGCCTACTTAGCGGGAGGGCATTCAACACCGGGGAGCTGTTTTTT
TRBJ1-1 TRBV19 NA NA CASSIDFGSEAFF TGTGCCAGTAGTATAGATTTCGGGTCTGAAGCTTTCTTT
TRBJ2-7 TRBV5-4 NA TRBD2 CASSVRLAGGYEQYF TGTGCCAGCAGCGTTAGGCTAGCGGGAGGCTACGAGCAGTACTTC
TRBJ2-7 TRBV4-2 NA TRBD2 CASSQEPAGVFEQYF TGTGCCAGCAGCCAAGAGCCAGCGGGGGTCTTCGAGCAGTACTTC
TRBJ2-5 TRBV7-9 many NA CASSPENFQETQYF TGTGCCAGCAGCCCGGAAAACTTCCAAGAGACCCAGTACTTC
TRBJ1-2 TRBV6-5 NA TRBD1 CASSSRDSYGYTF TGTGCCAGCAGTTCTCGGGACAGCTATGGCTACACCTTC